These 30 T cell receptor beta chains were sequenced from one sample in a study of ipilimumab plus nivolumab after autologous stem cell transplantation. Some clones are missing from TCRdb's copy, which holds only in-frame ones; the method was immunoSEQ multiplex PCR. The data show some 24,000 clones, just over 85% seen once. This material consisted of PBMCs, taken in a trial of ipilimumab plus nivolumab as post-transplant consolidation. The receptor source for this set is a male donor with diffuse large B-cell lymphoma.

This clone was recorded once. This chain connects TRBV5-4 to TRBJ1-5, with D unclear. This CDR3 comprises 13 residues. Germline assignment: CDR1 SGHNT and CDR2 YYREEE (reference sequence). Deletions cut 2 bases from V and 4 bases from J, with 7 bases between. DNA of the CDR3: TGTGCCAGCAGCTTTGGCAATAATCAGCCCCAGCATTTT. Protein: CASSFGNNQPQHF.

This clone was counted between two and nine times. The chain joins TRBV5-1 to TRBJ1-1; TRBD1 is a possible D gene (5 bases). Germline-derived CDR1 and CDR2 are SGHRS and YFSETQ. Trimming took 2 bases from V and 5 from J, leaving 16 bases between them. The CDR3 spans 15 residues. CDR3 nucleotide sequence: TGCGCCAGCAGCTTAGGAGCAGGGAGCCTGACTGAAGCTTTCTTT. It is translated as CASSLGAGSLTEAFF.

This chain connects TRBV2 to TRBJ2-2, with D possibly matching TRBD1 (7 bases). Germline CDR1 and CDR2: SNHLY and FYNNEI. The CDR3 spans 15 residues. V shed 8 bases and J shed 1 base, with 14 bases lying between them. The CDR3 bases are TGTGCCAGCGCAAGACAGGGACTGAACACCGGGGAGCTGTTTTTT. Encoded protein: CASARQGLNTGELFF.

This clone turned up a few times. The gene calls are TRBV19 and TRBJ1-5; perhaps TRBD1 as D (5 bases). CDR3 length: 13 residues. With 2 bases removed from V and 4 bases from J, the gap between germline ends came to 6 bases. The germline CDR1 and CDR2 sequences are LNHDA and SQIVND (reference sequence). The CDR3 DNA reads as TGTGCCAGTAGTATATCAGGGAATCAGCCCCAGCATTTT. It translates to CASSISGNQPQHF.

The genes are TRBV7-9 and TRBJ2-7; 9 bases are shared with TRBD1. Germline lookup yields CDR1 SEHNR and CDR2 FQNEAQ (reference sequence). V gave up 4 bases and J gave up 5 bases; unmatched junction bases: 9. This CDR3 spans 15 amino acids. The CDR3 here is CASSSLGQGSNEQYF. CDR3 coding DNA: TGTGCCAGCAGCTCCTTGGGACAGGGTAGCAACGAGCAGTACTTC.

The chain recombines TRBV5-1 with TRBJ1-5, with D tentatively TRBD1 (6 bases). CDR1 is SGHRS and CDR2 is YFSETQ in the germline V gene. V lost 3 bases, J lost 2 bases, and 9 bases lay in between. CDR3 size: 14 residues. CDR3 amino acids: CASSWAGGNQPQHF. The CDR3 DNA sequence: TGCGCCAGCAGCTGGGCAGGGGGCAATCAGCCCCAGCATTTT. The whole variable domain, remainder taken from reference TRBV5-1 and TRBJ1-5, is KAGVTQTPRYLIKTRGQQVTLSCSPISGHRSVSWYQQTPGQGLQFLFEYFSETQRNKGNFPGRFSGRQFSNSRSEMNVSTLELGDSALYLCASSWAGGNQPQHFGDGTRLSIL.

The chain combines TRBV6-6 with TRBJ2-5; a weak D match, TRBD2 (5 bases). Germline CDR1 MNHNY, CDR2 SVGAGI (reference sequence). The length of the CDR3 is 16 residues. V lost 0 bases, J lost 5 bases, and 16 bases lay in between. The CDR3 region is CASSYSRASTGETQYF. The CDR3 coding sequence is TGTGCCAGCAGTTACTCGAGGGCTAGCACGGGCGAGACCCAGTACTTC.

The chain combines TRBV2 with TRBJ2-3; D is uncertain. This CDR3 is built from 15 residues. V was shortened by 2 bases and J by 2 bases, with 11 bases between the two germline ends. Germline-derived CDR1 and CDR2 are SNHLY and FYNNEI. The CDR3 is CASSEWTGFTDTQYF. The CDR3, as DNA: TGTGCCAGCAGTGAATGGACGGGCTTCACAGATACGCAGTATTTT.

The chain combines TRBV27 with TRBJ2-3, with 10 bases that match TRBD2. V dropped 3 bases and J dropped 2; count of bases not matched to a gene: 11. The CDR3 totals 18 residues. In germline, CDR1 is MNHEY, CDR2 SMNVEV (reference sequence). CDR3 amino acids: CASSFLTSGLANTDTQYF. The CDR3 nucleotides read TGTGCCAGCAGTTTTCTTACATCGGGACTAGCGAACACAGATACGCAGTATTTT.

The chain combines TRBV7-2 with TRBJ2-7; 7 bases map to TRBD2. Germline assignment: CDR1 SGHTA and CDR2 FQGNSA. The CDR3 runs 13 residues. Losses at the gene ends were 8 bases for V and 1 base for J; bases not matched to a gene: 5. The CDR3, as DNA: TGTGCCAGCGCGGGGGACTATTCCTACGAGCAGTACTTC. This encodes CASAGDYSYEQYF.

The chain employs TRBV7-2 and TRBJ2-2; no reliable D call. CDR1 is SGHTA, CDR2 FQGNSA, per germline. Trimming took 3 bases from V and 4 from J, leaving 9 bases between them. The CDR3 totals 14 residues. In DNA, the CDR3 is TGTGCCAGCAGCTTCTGGAATCCCACCGGGGAGCTGTTTTTT. Translating gives CASSFWNPTGELFF.

The chain couples TRBV6-1 to TRBJ1-2, with TRBD1 matching over 7 bases. Looked up from germline, CDR1 is MNHNS and CDR2 is SASEGT. This CDR3 comprises 14 residues. J was trimmed by 6 bases and V by 2 bases; bases with no gene match: 6. In DNA form, the CDR3 reads TGTGCCAGCAGTGAATACAGGGGAGCGGATGGCTACACCTTC. It encodes CASSEYRGADGYTF.

This clone was observed once. This sequence joins TRBV5-1 and TRBJ1-4; D might be TRBD1 (5 bases). The CDR3 spans 13 residues. CDR1 and CDR2 (germline): SGHRS, YFSETQ. The V and J ends lost 2 bases and 7 bases respectively, with 9 bases between them. The CDR3 DNA sequence: TGCGCCAGCAGCTTCGGGGCGGGTGAAAAACTGTTTTTT. Translation gives CASSFGAGEKLFF.

This chain joins TRBV5-1 and TRBJ2-6, with a tentative D call TRBD2 (5 bases). The CDR3 contains 17 residues. Germline-derived CDR1 and CDR2 are SGHRS and YFSETQ. V was shortened by 3 bases and J by 4 bases, with 17 bases between the two germline ends. CDR3 in amino acids: CASSSLGSGTGANVLTF. CDR3 sequence (DNA): TGCGCCAGCAGCTCCTTAGGGAGCGGTACGGGGGCCAACGTCCTGACTTTC.

V usage is TRBV10-3 and J usage is TRBJ1-6; D may be TRBD1 (6 bases). The CDR3 totals 13 residues. V was shortened by 0 bases and J by 15 bases, with 12 bases between the two germline ends. From germline, CDR1 is ENHRY and CDR2 SYGVKD. CDR3 bases: TGTGCCATCAGTGAGTCAAGAGGGGGAAGCCTCCACTTT. It codes for CAISESRGGSLHF.

This clone was counted once. V and J are TRBV5-5 and TRBJ2-5, with D perhaps matching TRBD1 (6 bases). V was pared by 0 bases and J by 3 bases, with 6 bases between. This CDR3 is 13 amino acids long. Germline-derived CDR1 and CDR2 are SGHKS and YYEKEE (reference sequence). CDR3 sequence reads: CASSLGTEETQYF. CDR3 nucleotide sequence: TGTGCCAGCAGCTTGGGGACAGAAGAGACCCAGTACTTC.

A note on this clone: At one end the junction does not follow the germline gene, possibly because of a read error. This chain uses TRBV5-4 with TRBJ1-1; D is uncertain. The CDR3 spans 15 residues. Germline V gene lookup returns CDR1 SGHNT and CDR2 YYREEE (reference sequence). DNA for the CDR3: TGCGCCAGCAGCCAAGAGACTGGTTCGAACACTGAAGCTTTCTTT. Its protein product is CASSQETGSNTEAFF.

This sequence joins TRBV19 and TRBJ2-3, with 9 bases lining up with TRBD2. This CDR3 is built from 13 residues. The junction had 1 base not matched to a gene; V was cut back by 8 bases and J by 1 base. In germline, CDR1 is LNHDA, CDR2 SQIVND (reference sequence). CDR3 nucleotide sequence: TGTGCCAGTCGGACTAGCGGCACAGATACGCAGTATTTT. Translating it yields CASRTSGTDTQYF.

The V gene is TRBV11-3, the J gene TRBJ1-1, with D tentatively TRBD1 (5 bases). From germline, CDR1 is SGHNT and CDR2 YENEEA. The CDR3 covers 15 residues. The germline V and J ends were trimmed by 5 bases and 1 base, with 14 bases remaining between them. The CDR3 is CASSRGGARNTEAFF. For the CDR3, the DNA is TGTGCCAGCAGCCGTGGAGGGGCAAGGAACACTGAAGCTTTCTTT.

This clone was seen a few times. J is TRBJ2-3 and V is TRBV12-5; D not resolved. This CDR3 comprises 15 residues. The V gene lost 5 bases and the J gene lost 4 bases, with 16 bases spanning the gap. Germline V gene sequence: CDR1 LGHNT, CDR2 FRNRAP. Here the CDR3 DNA reads TGTGCTAGTGGTCCACCCCGAGTGGGGTCAGATACGCAGTATTTT. Protein: CASGPPRVGSDTQYF.

This chain connects TRBV21-1 to TRBJ1-5; the table's D call, TRBD1, has no DNA check behind it. TRBV21-1 is assigned pseudogene status. The CDR3 extends over 15 amino acids. CDR3 sequence (DNA): TGTGCCAGCAGCAAAGGATCAGATAGCAATCAGCCCCAGCATTTT. Translated, it gives CASSKGSDSNQPQHF.

In DNA form, the CDR3 reads TGTGCCAGCAGTGAAGGGGTTAGCTGGAACACCGGGGAGCTGTTTTTT. Its protein product is CASSEGVSWNTGELFF. This chain links TRBV6-1 with TRBJ2-2, with D uncertain. Trimming removed 1 base from V and 1 base from J, with 10 bases in between. The CDR3 consists of 16 residues. Germline V CDR1 and CDR2: MNHNS, SASEGT.

The count of this clone is one. The chain couples TRBV2 to TRBJ2-1, with 11 bases lining up with TRBD2. The CDR3 spans 15 residues. Germline CDR1 is SNHLY and CDR2 is FYNNEI. The trim removed 6 bases at V and 4 bases at J, leaving 5 bases unmatched. The CDR3 bases are TGTGCCAGCAGGGGGGGGACTAGCGGATACAATGAGCAGTTCTTC. Its protein is CASRGGTSGYNEQFF.

The chain uses TRBV7-2 and TRBJ1-3; tentative D call: TRBD1 (5 bases). Between the trimmed V and J ends, which lost 3 bases and 4 bases, there was a span of 13 bases. The CDR3 runs to 15 residues. CDR1 and CDR2 (germline): SGHTA, FQGNSA. This CDR3 is CASSFDQGRGNTIYF. The CDR3 nucleotides are TGTGCCAGCAGCTTCGACCAGGGACGGGGAAACACCATATATTTT.

The chain recombines TRBV7-2 with TRBJ2-5; 13 bases fit TRBD2. The CDR3 runs 18 residues. The germline V gene has CDR1 SGHTA and CDR2 FQGNSA. With V trimmed by 5 bases and J by 5 bases, 14 bases remained unmatched. The DNA for the CDR3 is TGTGCCAGCAGCCTTAGACTAGCGGGGGGCCCGGCGGTCGAGACCCAGTACTTC. This encodes CASSLRLAGGPAVETQYF.

J is TRBJ1-2 and V is TRBV19, with a possible D match to TRBD1 (5 bases). CDR1 is LNHDA, CDR2 SQIVND, per germline (reference sequence). V lost 4 bases to trimming and J lost 4 bases, with 10 bases between them. The CDR3 has 13 amino acids. The CDR3 bases are TGTGCCAGTAGTAGAGACAGCCTCTATGGCTACACCTTC. It yields the protein CASSRDSLYGYTF.

V is TRBV4-1 and J is TRBJ2-3; D is possibly TRBD1 or TRBD2 (6 bases each). V gave up 2 bases and J gave up 11 bases, with 17 bases separating them. Germline V gene data show CDR1 as MGHRA and CDR2 as YSYEKL. The CDR3 contains 14 residues. CDR3 DNA sequence: TGCGCCAGCAGCCAAAGAAGTGGGGGGCTCGAGCAGTATTTT. Translating it yields CASSQRSGGLEQYF.

This clone was seen a few times. The chain recombines TRBV6-6 with TRBJ2-5, with D possibly TRBD2 on 6 matching bases. This CDR3 has 15 amino acids. Between the trimmed V and J ends, which lost 0 bases and 1 base, there was a span of 9 bases. Per the germline V gene, CDR1 is MNHNY and CDR2 is SVGAGI (reference sequence). The CDR3 region is CASSYSGSGQETQYF. In DNA form, the CDR3 reads TGTGCCAGCAGTTACTCGGGTAGCGGCCAAGAGACCCAGTACTTC.

The chain carries TRBV19 and TRBJ2-4; TRBD1 matches at 8 bases. J lost 0 bases, V lost 3 bases, and 4 bases had no gene match. The CDR3 consists of 16 residues. Germline V gene lookup returns CDR1 LNHDA and CDR2 SQIVND (reference sequence). CDR3 nucleotides: TGTGCCAGTAGTATCCGGGACAGGCGAGCCAAAAACATTCAGTACTTC. Amino acid sequence: CASSIRDRRAKNIQYF.

CDR3 amino acids: CASSLAGAGGYTF. The CDR3 DNA is TGTGCCAGCAGCTTAGCAGGGGCTGGTGGCTACACCTTC. The V and J genes are TRBV7-9 and TRBJ1-2; TRBD1 is a possible D gene (5 bases). V lost 0 bases and J 7 bases, leaving 9 bases between the germline ends. The CDR3 spans 13 residues. Germline V CDR1 and CDR2: SEHNR, FQNEAQ (reference sequence). The variable domain in full, with the rest retrieved from reference TRBV7-9 and TRBJ1-2, is DTGVSQNPRHKITKRGQNVTFRCDPISEHNRLYWYRQTLGQGPEFLTYFQNEAQLEKSRLLSDRFSAERPKGSFSTLEIQRTEQGDSAMYLCASSLAGAGGYTFGSGTRLTVV.